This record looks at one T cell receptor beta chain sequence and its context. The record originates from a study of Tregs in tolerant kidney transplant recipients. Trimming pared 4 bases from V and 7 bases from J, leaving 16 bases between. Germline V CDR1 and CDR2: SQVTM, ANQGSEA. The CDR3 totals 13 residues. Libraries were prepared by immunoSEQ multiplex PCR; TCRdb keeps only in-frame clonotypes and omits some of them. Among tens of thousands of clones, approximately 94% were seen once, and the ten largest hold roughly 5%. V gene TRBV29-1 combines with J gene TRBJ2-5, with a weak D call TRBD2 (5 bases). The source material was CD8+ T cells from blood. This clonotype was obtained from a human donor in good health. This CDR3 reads CSVVAGRDGTQYF. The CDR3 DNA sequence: TGCAGCGTTGTTGCGGGCCGAGACGGGACCCAGTACTTC.